Below are 21 T cell receptor beta chains sequenced from a single sample in a study of Graves' ophthalmopathy and Graves' hyperthyroidism. Amplification of the TCR beta CDR3 regions used RNA transcripts (as template). RT-PCR in the first round used HTBI primers; a second-round multiplex PCR followed. TCRdb independently ran MiXCR on the multiplex PCR reads; one entry per CDR3 protein. The sample gives 300,000 to 400,000 distinct CDR3 sequences, 15% to 20% of which show up once; roughly an eighth is in the top ten. The sequenced sample consisted of peripheral blood. These receptors were obtained from an adult man with Graves' ophthalmopathy.

This clonotype was seen at least ten times. The J gene is TRBJ1-2, the V gene TRBV6-2 or TRBV6-3; D gene unclear. Trimming left V 6 bases short and J 8 bases short, with 13 bases between. The V gene's germline CDR1 is MNHEY and CDR2 SVGEGT. The CDR3 is 12 amino acids. CDR3: CASSDRVKGYTF. The DNA of the CDR3 is TGTGCCAGCAGCGACCGGGTGAAGGGCTACACCTTC.

This clonotype was recorded at least ten times. The chain combines TRBV20-1 with TRBJ2-5; D not resolved. The V and J ends lost 6 bases and 5 bases respectively, with 16 bases between them. There are 13 residues in the CDR3. CDR1 is DFQATT and CDR2 is SNEGSKA in the germline V gene (reference sequence). The DNA for the CDR3 is TGCAGTGCCTCACGTCCGGGTGGGGAGACCCAGTACTTC. As protein: CSASRPGGETQYF.

This clonotype was seen a handful of times. This chain joins TRBV6-2 or TRBV6-3 and TRBJ1-2; D may be TRBD1 (5 bases). V was pared by 4 bases and J by 4 bases, with 16 bases between. Germline assignment: CDR1 MNHEY and CDR2 SVGEGT. The CDR3 spans 15 residues. The CDR3 bases are TGTGCCAGCAGTTCCCCCCCGGGACGGGGCTATGGCTACACCTTC. Protein sequence: CASSSPPGRGYGYTF.

Many counts were recorded for this clonotype. The J gene is TRBJ2-5, the V gene TRBV28; possible D gene TRBD1, 5 bases. The V end lost 6 bases, the J end lost 1 base, and 24 bases lay between the germline ends. This CDR3 contains 18 residues. Germline-derived CDR1 and CDR2 are MDHEN and SYDVKM. In DNA, the CDR3 is TGTGCCAGCAGATTGAGTCCTGGCCGCAGGGCCCTCCAAGAGACCCAGTACTTC. Protein sequence: CASRLSPGRRALQETQYF.

This clonotype was observed many times. A junction end diverges from the germline sequence, so it may reflect a read error. The V gene is TRBV5-1, the J gene TRBJ2-7, with a possible D match to TRBD1 (5 bases). Germline V gene lookup returns CDR1 SGHRS and CDR2 YFSETQ. The CDR3 runs to 13 residues. The CDR3: CASSLGTSSEQYF. The CDR3 DNA reads as TGCGCCAGCAGCTTGGGGACATCCTCCGAGCAGTACTTC.

J is TRBJ1-1 and V is TRBV6-1; D may be TRBD1 (5 bases). The germline V gene has CDR1 MNHNS and CDR2 SASEGT. Trimming took off 7 bases at V and 4 bases at J, with 19 bases between the two ends. This CDR3 region has 15 residues. The CDR3 DNA sequence: TGTGCCAGCATGGTCGCAGGACAAGGTCCCACTGAAGCTTTCTTT. Its protein product is CASMVAGQGPTEAFF.

Many counts were recorded for this clonotype. Here the CDR3 reads CATSDRIRKSNQPQHF. As DNA, the CDR3 is TGTGCCACCAGTGATCGCATAAGAAAAAGCAATCAGCCCCAGCATTTT. The chain has TRBV24-1 and TRBJ1-5; no reliable D call. Germline lookup yields CDR1 KGHDR and CDR2 SFDVKD. V shed 3 bases and J shed 1 base, with 12 bases lying between them. This CDR3 spans 16 amino acids.

The sample holds many counts of this clonotype. The rearrangement links TRBV5-1 to TRBJ1-2; TRBD1 might be the D (6 bases). Germline V gene sequence: CDR1 SGHRS, CDR2 YFSETQ. The length of the CDR3 is 17 residues. The V and J ends lost 1 base and 3 bases respectively, with 19 bases between them. The CDR3 reads CASSLSGVIRGDYGYTF. The DNA for the CDR3 is TGCGCCAGCAGCTTGAGTGGCGTAATTAGGGGGGACTATGGCTACACCTTC.

This clonotype was seen repeatedly, ten times or more. The chain couples TRBV20-1 to TRBJ1-5; tentative D call: TRBD1 (6 bases). CDR1 is DFQATT and CDR2 is SNEGSKA in the germline V gene (reference sequence). Trimming left V 3 bases short and J 3 bases short, with 15 bases between. The CDR3 length is 15 residues. CDR3 sequence (DNA): TGCAGTGCTAGTATGGACAGTCAGAACAATCAGCCCCAGCATTTT. The encoded protein is CSASMDSQNNQPQHF.

This clonotype was observed many times. The V and J genes are TRBV7-2 and TRBJ1-3, with unresolved D. The germline V and J ends were trimmed by 5 bases and 0 bases, with 8 bases remaining between them. This CDR3 region has 14 residues. Germline assignment: CDR1 SGHTA and CDR2 FQGNSA. CDR3 nucleotides: TGTGCCAGCAGCGCATCTTACTCTGGAAACACCATATATTTT. It is translated as CASSASYSGNTIYF.

This clonotype was seen repeatedly, ten times or more. This chain uses TRBV6-5 with TRBJ1-3, with D tentatively TRBD1 (6 bases). V was trimmed by 4 bases and J by 4 bases, leaving 14 bases between them. The CDR3 spans 15 residues. The germline V gene has CDR1 MNHEY and CDR2 SVGAGI. CDR3 nucleotide sequence: TGTGCCAGCAGTTTCTCAGGGGACGGCGGAAACACCATATATTTT. It encodes CASSFSGDGGNTIYF.

In this sample, this clonotype turned up many times. This chain uses TRBV20-1 with TRBJ1-1; a weak D match, TRBD1 (6 bases). CDR1 and CDR2 from the germline V gene are DFQATT and SNEGSKA (reference sequence). V lost 8 bases, J lost 0 bases, and 16 bases lay in between. This CDR3 contains 14 residues. This chain's CDR3 is CSSAGENMNTEAFF. CDR3 DNA sequence: TGCAGTTCTGCAGGGGAGAACATGAACACTGAAGCTTTCTTT.

This clonotype was detected once. V usage is TRBV5-1 and J usage is TRBJ1-1; D is undetermined. This CDR3 has 15 amino acids. Trimming removed 0 bases from V and 2 bases from J, with 11 bases in between. CDR1 is SGHRS and CDR2 is YFSETQ in the germline V gene. Written as DNA, the CDR3 is TGCGCCAGCAGCTTGGAGGGAAGACTCAACACTGAAGCTTTCTTT. As protein: CASSLEGRLNTEAFF.

There are many counts of this clonotype. CDR3 nucleotides: TGTGCCAGCAGTTATCAGACTGGATACGAGCAGTACTTC. Protein: CASSYQTGYEQYF. The chain recombines TRBV27 with TRBJ2-7; D unclear. V lost 4 bases, J lost 4 bases, and 11 bases lay in between. The CDR3 sequence is 13 residues long. Germline V gene lookup returns CDR1 MNHEY and CDR2 SMNVEV (reference sequence).

This clonotype came up many times. The chain couples TRBV20-1 to TRBJ2-2; D possibly corresponds to TRBD2 (6 bases). This CDR3 region has 16 residues. The germline gives CDR1 DFQATT, CDR2 SNEGSKA (reference sequence). V was pared by 6 bases and J by 0 bases, with 17 bases between. The CDR3 sequence is CSASSGPLTNTGELFF. Written as DNA, the CDR3 is TGCAGTGCGAGTAGCGGACCGTTAACGAACACCGGGGAGCTGTTTTTT.

In its sample, this clonotype was seen many times. The rearrangement joins TRBV2 to TRBJ1-3; D might be TRBD1 (5 bases). The CDR3 loop spans 16 amino acids. V dropped 6 bases and J dropped 0 bases, with 15 bases sitting between them. Looked up from germline, CDR1 is SNHLY and CDR2 is FYNNEI. DNA of the CDR3: TGTGCCAGCAGCGCAGACAGCCCCCGCTCTGGAAACACCATATATTTT. It encodes CASSADSPRSGNTIYF.

This clonotype was recorded at least ten times. The rearrangement joins TRBV7-2 to TRBJ2-7, with 11 bases that match TRBD2. Per the germline V gene, CDR1 is SGHTA and CDR2 is FQGNSA. Losses at the gene ends were 5 bases for V and 2 bases for J; bases not matched to a gene: 5. CDR3 length: 15 amino acids. The CDR3 nucleotides read TGTGCCAGCAGCCCTAGACTAGCGGGACCCTACGAGCAGTACTTC. This sequence encodes CASSPRLAGPYEQYF.

This clonotype has ten or more counts. The chain uses TRBV20-1 and TRBJ2-7, with 7 nucleotides matching TRBD1. V lost 4 bases and J lost 2; bases outside the gene matches: 8. This CDR3 has 14 amino acids. Germline loops: CDR1 DFQATT, CDR2 SNEGSKA (reference sequence). The CDR3 DNA is TGCAGTGCTAAAACCGGGACAGCCACCTACGAGCAGTACTTC. As protein: CSAKTGTATYEQYF.

At least ten counts were recorded for this clonotype. This sequence joins TRBV30 and TRBJ1-2, with D unclear. V gave up 0 bases and J gave up 0 bases, with 11 bases separating them. Germline-derived CDR1 and CDR2 are GTSNPN and SVGIG (reference sequence). The CDR3 has 15 residues. The CDR3 sequence: CAWSVLLSPNYGYTF. CDR3 sequence (DNA): TGTGCCTGGAGTGTACTCCTGAGCCCTAACTATGGCTACACCTTC.

J is TRBJ1-1 and V is TRBV6-2 or TRBV6-3; no reliable D call. The germline V gene has CDR1 MNHEY and CDR2 SVGEGT. This CDR3 is 11 amino acids long. The V gene lost 7 bases and the J gene lost 6 bases, with 9 bases spanning the gap. CDR3 region: CASTTYAEAFF. In nucleotides, the CDR3 is TGTGCCAGCACAACGTACGCTGAAGCTTTCTTT.

This clonotype was observed a single time. The chain recombines TRBV5-1 with TRBJ2-7, with D unresolved. This CDR3 has 13 residues. Per germline, CDR1 SGHRS and CDR2 YFSETQ. V was pared by 5 bases and J by 1 base, with 10 bases between. CDR3 DNA sequence: TGCGCCAGCAGTGGTGGGGTTTCCTACGAGCAGTACTTC. Encoded protein: CASSGGVSYEQYF. Supplemented by reference TRBV5-1 and TRBJ2-7, the full variable domain reads KAGVTQTPRYLIKTRGQQVTLSCSPISGHRSVSWYQQTPGQGLQFLFEYFSETQRNKGNFPGRFSGRQFSNSRSEMNVSTLELGDSALYLCASSGGVSYEQYFGPGTRLTVT.